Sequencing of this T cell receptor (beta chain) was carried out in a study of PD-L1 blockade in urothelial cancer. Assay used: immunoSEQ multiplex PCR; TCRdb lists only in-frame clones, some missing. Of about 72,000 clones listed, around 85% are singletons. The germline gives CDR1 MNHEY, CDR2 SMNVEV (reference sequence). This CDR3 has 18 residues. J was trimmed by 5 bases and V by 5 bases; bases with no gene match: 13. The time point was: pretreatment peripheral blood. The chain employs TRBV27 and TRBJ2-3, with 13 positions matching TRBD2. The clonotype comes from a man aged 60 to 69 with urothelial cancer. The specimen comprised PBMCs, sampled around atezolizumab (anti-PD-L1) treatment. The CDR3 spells CASSPSSERLAGGDTQYF. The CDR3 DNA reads TGTGCCAGCAGTCCCTCCAGCGAAAGACTAGCGGGGGGAGATACGCAGTATTTT.